The entry below describes one T cell receptor beta chain. This entry comes from a study of blood T cell repertoires in COVID-19. Study-wide background: Sample material is recorded as cDNA or gDNA derived from T cells, B-cell-depleted T cells, or PBMCs.

In the original workflow: Amplifying reference gene primers gave estimates of nucleated cell counts. Method: immunoSEQ multiplex PCR; TCRdb's copy keeps in-frame clones and lacks some. The DNA was the basis for D and trimming; V, J and clone size are from that table. The sample holds 300,000 or so clones, 70% to 90% seen once. The TCR originated in a woman aged 45-60 years with active or convalescent COVID-19. The sample taken for sequencing was peripheral blood.

The CDR3 DNA reads TGTGCCAGCAGCGAGGTCGACGAGACTGAGCAGTACTTC. The encoded protein is CASSEVDETEQYF. The rearrangement links TRBV6-5 to TRBJ2-7; D gene ambiguous. Trimming pared 6 bases from V and 7 bases from J, leaving 16 bases between. The CDR3 spans 13 residues. The germline V gene encodes CDR1 MNHEY and CDR2 SVGAGI.